This TCR beta chain was observed in a study of T cell responses to AZD1222 COVID-19 vaccine. Study-wide points: White British ancestry dominated among donors, who included more females, and clonal diversity was possibly underestimated. Increases in Spike-specific TCR breadth and depth were seen after two AZD1222 doses.

Germline CDR1 SGHTA, CDR2 FQGTGA. V lost 3 bases to trimming and J lost 6 bases; unmatched junction nucleotides: 7. There are 17 residues in the CDR3. Sequencing was performed with immunoSEQ multiplex PCR; in TCRdb, only in-frame clones are kept and a portion is missing. The sample contains 150,000 to 250,000 clones, under 95% of which appear only once. This clone was counted between two and nine times. Its specificity is unknown. The chain is built from TRBV7-3 and TRBJ2-1, with 14 bases lining up with TRBD2. This receptor was taken from an adult who received the AZD1222 COVID-19 vaccine. The material sequenced was peripheral blood, taken 28 days after the second AZD1222 dose. CDR3 DNA: TGTGCCAGCAGCTTGGGCCCCGGACTAGCGGGGGGCAATGAGCAGTTCTTC. This encodes CASSLGPGLAGGNEQFF.